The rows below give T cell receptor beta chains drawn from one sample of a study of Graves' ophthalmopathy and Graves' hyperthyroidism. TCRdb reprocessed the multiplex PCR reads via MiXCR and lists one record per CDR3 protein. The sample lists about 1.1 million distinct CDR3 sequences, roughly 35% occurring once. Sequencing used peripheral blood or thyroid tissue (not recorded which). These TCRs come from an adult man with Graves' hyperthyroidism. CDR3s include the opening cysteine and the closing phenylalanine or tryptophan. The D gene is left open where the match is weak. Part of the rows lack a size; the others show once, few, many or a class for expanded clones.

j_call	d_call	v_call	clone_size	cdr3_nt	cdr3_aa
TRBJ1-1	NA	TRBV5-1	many	TGCGCCAGCAGCTTGGGTGCCAGATTGAACACTGAAGCTTTCTTT	CASSLGARLNTEAFF
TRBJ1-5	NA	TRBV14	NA	TGTGCCAGCAGTGCAAGGTCAGGGTCCGATAGCAATCAGCCCCAGCATTTT	CASSARSGSDSNQPQHF
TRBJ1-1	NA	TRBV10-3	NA	TGTGCCATCAGCCCCGTCTGGGTGGGGACTGAAGCTTTCTTT	CAISPVWVGTEAFF
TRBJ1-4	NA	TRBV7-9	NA	TGTGCCAGCAGCCGGCTGGGGGGGGGCGGAGGAAAACTGTTTTTT	CASSRLGGGGGKLFF
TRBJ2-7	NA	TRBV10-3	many	TGTGCCATCACAACGGCTACCTACGAGCAGTACTTC	CAITTATYEQYF
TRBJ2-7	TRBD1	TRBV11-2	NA	TGTGCCAGCAGACTACGAGGACAGGGGGCTTTGTATGAGCAGTACTTC	CASRLRGQGALYEQYF
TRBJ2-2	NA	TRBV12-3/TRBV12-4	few	TGTGCCAGCAGTTTCTTCCTCGGGGGAGACACCGGGGAGCTGTTTTTT	CASSFFLGGDTGELFF
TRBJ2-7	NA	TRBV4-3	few	TGCGCCAGCAGCCAAGCCCCGGGGTTCTACGAGCAGTACTTC	CASSQAPGFYEQYF
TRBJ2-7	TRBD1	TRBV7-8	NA	TGCGCCAGCAGCTTACGCGCAGGGGGCTACTCCTACGAGCAGTACTTC	CASSLRAGGYSYEQYF
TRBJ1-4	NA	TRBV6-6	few	TGTGCCAGCAGCCGACAGGTCCTAGTGGGGGAAAAACTGTTTTTT	CASSRQVLVGEKLFF
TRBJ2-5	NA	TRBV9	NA	TGTGCCAGCAGCCTCCCCCGCCCCCCCCCAGAGACCCAGTACTTC	CASSLPRPPPETQYF
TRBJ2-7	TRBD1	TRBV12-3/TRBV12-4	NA	TGTGCCAGCAGCTATGGACAGGGGGCGCGGTACGAGCAGTACTTC	CASSYGQGARYEQYF
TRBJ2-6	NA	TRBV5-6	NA	TGTGCCAGCAGCTTGGACAGGGATGGAGCCAACGTCCTGACTTTC	CASSLDRDGANVLTF
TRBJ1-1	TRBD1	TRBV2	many	TGTGCCAGCAGTGACGGACAGGGGGCAACTGAAGCTTTCTTT	CASSDGQGATEAFF
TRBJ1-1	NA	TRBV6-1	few	TGTGCCAGCAGCCGGGAGACCTTGAACACTGAAGCTTTCTTT	CASSRETLNTEAFF
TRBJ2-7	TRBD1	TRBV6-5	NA	TGTGCCAGCAGTTACAGAGGGGACAGGTCCTATGAGCAGTACTTC	CASSYRGDRSYEQYF
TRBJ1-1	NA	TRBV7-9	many	TGTGCCAGCACTATCGGGAGGAACACTGAAGCTTTCTTT	CASTIGRNTEAFF
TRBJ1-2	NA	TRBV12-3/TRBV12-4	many	TGTGCCAGCAGTTACCCGTATGGCTACACCTTC	CASSYPYGYTF
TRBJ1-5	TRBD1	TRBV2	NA	TGTGCCAGCAGTGTCGGGACAGGGGGGATCGGTGAGGAGACCCAGCATTTT	CASSVGTGGIGEETQHF
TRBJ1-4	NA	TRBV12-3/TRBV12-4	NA	TGTGCCAGCCGTTCAAATGAAAAACTGTTTTTT	CASRSNEKLFF